The T cell receptor beta chain under discussion was sequenced for a study of blood T cell repertoires in COVID-19. Whole-study context: There were acute and convalescent COVID-19 samples, and they came from the United States, Italy and Spain. PBMCs, B-cell-depleted T cells, or T cells provided the cDNA or gDNA that made up the material.

A few counts support this clone. Germline CDR1 LNHDA, CDR2 SQIVND (reference sequence). The CDR3 is 15 residues long. The trim removed 6 bases at V and 1 base at J, leaving 9 bases unmatched. Source study methods: Amplification of reference gene primers provided the estimated nucleated cell counts. Only in-frame clones appear in the TCRdb table, and some are missing; sequencing was by immunoSEQ multiplex PCR. The V and J calls and clone size were taken over from that table, and D and trimming were inferred from the DNA. The data show 95,000 to 110,000 clones, approximately 84% seen once. The receptor was isolated from a human donor in a cohort sampled during active or convalescent COVID-19. The chain combines TRBV19 with TRBJ2-7; 7 bases map to TRBD1. Material for sequencing was peripheral blood. In DNA form, the CDR3 reads TGTGCCAGTAGCCTAGGGGGCAAGGGATCCTACGAGCAGTACTTC. It yields the protein CASSLGGKGSYEQYF.